This entry is about one TCR beta chain. This specimen belongs to a study of OX40 agonist ivuxolimab in advanced cancers. The method was immunoSEQ multiplex PCR; TCRdb's version includes in-frame clones alone and lacks a portion of them. The data contain approximately 20,000 clones, approximately 73% of them singletons. The receptor was isolated from an adult with an advanced solid tumor such as melanoma, head and neck, liver or kidney cancer. The sample in question was CD4+ or CD8+ T cells sorted from blood, obtained in a trial of the OX40 agonist ivuxolimab.

CDR3 sequence: CASSQALAGGTDTQYF. The CDR3, as DNA: TGTGCCAGCAGCCAAGCCCTAGCGGGGGGCACAGATACGCAGTATTTT. The chain uses TRBV4-2 and TRBJ2-3, with 10 bases that match TRBD2. The CDR3 runs to 16 residues. Trimming at V came to 1 base and at J to 1 base, leaving 2 bases not matched to a gene. Germline V CDR1 and CDR2: LGHNA, YNFKEQ.